Included here is one T cell receptor beta chain sequence, with context. These data are taken from a study of Ad26.COV2.S vaccination and SARS-CoV-2 variants. The germline V gene encodes CDR1 SGDLS and CDR2 YYNGEE. There are 15 residues in the CDR3. Trimming removed 4 bases from V and 8 bases from J; junction bases left unmatched: 6. The protocol was immunoSEQ multiplex PCR, while the TCRdb copy is restricted to in-frame clones and leaves out a portion. This sample has about 400,000 clones, with 85% to 90% found just once. This sample's treatment: 15 to 20 received Ad26.COV2.S at low or high dose, single or two shots; a few received placebo; per-sample allocation not given. The samples were gathered on day 63 after the first injection of vaccine or placebo.

The clonotype originates from a person aged 18-60 years who received the Ad26.COV2.S COVID-19 vaccine or a placebo. The sample consisted of peripheral blood, taken in a trial of Ad26.COV2.S vaccine versus placebo. The chain carries TRBV9 and TRBJ1-6, with 10 nucleotides matching TRBD1. The CDR3 DNA follows: TGTGCCAGCAGCCCCCTCGGACAGGGGGATTCACCCCTCCACTTT. Amino acids: CASSPLGQGDSPLHF. Full variable domain (rest looked up from reference TRBV9 and TRBJ1-6): DSGVTQTPKHLITATGQRVTLRCSPRSGDLSVYWYQQSLDQGLQFLIQYYNGEERAKGNILERFSAQQFPDLHSELNLSSLELGDSALYFCASSPLGQGDSPLHFGNGTRLTVT.